The rows below give T cell receptor beta chains drawn from one sample of a study of tumor and adjacent non-tumor tissue in lung cancer. TCRdb processed the multiplex PCR reads anew with MiXCR; each CDR3 protein has one entry. Of roughly 120,000 distinct CDR3 sequences listed, about 65% are singletons. What was sequenced was distant non-tumor lung tissue. Receptors originate from a man aged 55 to 70 with non-small cell lung cancer. CDR3s include the opening cysteine and the closing phenylalanine or tryptophan. A D gene is named only where the DNA matches it firmly. The size entry is marked missing in some rows and otherwise reads once, few, many or a size class.

V gene: TRBV24-1; clone size: few; D gene: TRBD1; J gene: TRBJ2-3; CDR3 protein: CATSDPGGTDTQYF; CDR3 DNA: TGTGCCACCAGTGATCCAGGGGGAACAGATACGCAGTATTTT
V gene: TRBV6-5; clone size: NA; D gene: TRBD2; J gene: TRBJ2-7; CDR3 protein: CASSSGLGVYGQYF; CDR3 DNA: TGTGCCAGCAGTTCGGGACTAGGCGTTTACGGGCAGTACTTC
V gene: TRBV12-3/TRBV12-4; clone size: NA; D gene: NA; J gene: TRBJ2-3; CDR3 protein: CASSSQLAGAITDTQYF; CDR3 DNA: TGTGCCAGCAGTTCACAACTAGCCGGGGCAATCACAGATACGCAGTATTTT
V gene: TRBV12-3/TRBV12-4; clone size: NA; D gene: NA; J gene: TRBJ1-5; CDR3 protein: CASSFQWGQHF; CDR3 DNA: TGTGCCAGCAGTTTTCAATGGGGCCAACATTTT
V gene: TRBV11-2; clone size: NA; D gene: TRBD2; J gene: TRBJ2-3; CDR3 protein: CASSLFAATSGMRVTYTQYF; CDR3 DNA: TGTGCCAGCAGCTTATTTGCAGCGACTAGCGGGATGAGGGTCACATATACGCAATATTTT
V gene: TRBV28; clone size: NA; D gene: NA; J gene: TRBJ1-5; CDR3 protein: CAGSPTGPNQPQHF; CDR3 DNA: TGTGCCGGCAGTCCCACAGGGCCCAATCAGCCCCAGCATTTT
V gene: TRBV11-2; clone size: NA; D gene: TRBD2; J gene: TRBJ2-1; CDR3 protein: CASSLVGRAGERFF; CDR3 DNA: TGTGCAAGCAGCTTAGTCGGGAGGGCCGGTGAGCGGTTCTTC
V gene: TRBV7-8; clone size: NA; D gene: NA; J gene: TRBJ2-5; CDR3 protein: CAPSQAEIRETRYF; CDR3 DNA: TGTGCCCCTTCACAGGCGGAGATACGAGAGACCCGGTACTTC
V gene: TRBV5-4; clone size: few; D gene: NA; J gene: TRBJ2-2; CDR3 protein: CASSLGTIRTGELLF; CDR3 DNA: TGTGCCAGTAGCTTGGGGACAATAAGGACCGGGGAGCTGCTTTTT
V gene: TRBV11-3; clone size: NA; D gene: NA; J gene: TRBJ2-7; CDR3 protein: CANSLLDDQYF; CDR3 DNA: TGTGCCAACAGCTTACTCGACGACCAGTACTTC
V gene: TRBV10-3; clone size: NA; D gene: TRBD2; J gene: TRBJ2-3; CDR3 protein: CATEAGTSTVRQYF; CDR3 DNA: TGTGCCACCGAAGCCGGGACTAGTACAGTTAGGCAGTATTTT
V gene: TRBV20-1; clone size: few; D gene: TRBD1; J gene: TRBJ1-1; CDR3 protein: CSAFTGQGLSEAFF; CDR3 DNA: TGCAGTGCTTTTACGGGACAGGGCCTATCTGAAGCTTTCTTT
V gene: TRBV20-1; clone size: once; D gene: NA; J gene: TRBJ2-7; CDR3 protein: CSAKDDRRGWYEQYF; CDR3 DNA: TGCAGTGCTAAAGATGATCGACGGGGGTGGTACGAGCAGTACTTC
V gene: TRBV20-1; clone size: many; D gene: NA; J gene: TRBJ1-3; CDR3 protein: CSASERNTIYF; CDR3 DNA: TGCAGTGCTAGCGAGAGAAACACCATATATTTT
V gene: TRBV14; clone size: NA; D gene: NA; J gene: TRBJ2-7; CDR3 protein: CVSSTNLNNEQYF; CDR3 DNA: TGTGTCAGCAGCACCAACTTAAACAATGAGCAGTACTTC
V gene: TRBV11-2; clone size: NA; D gene: TRBD2; J gene: TRBJ2-4; CDR3 protein: CASSEEGTSGALSRNIQYF; CDR3 DNA: TGTGCCAGCAGCGAAGAGGGTACTAGCGGGGCATTATCCAGAAACATTCAGTACTTC
V gene: TRBV2; clone size: few; D gene: NA; J gene: TRBJ2-4; CDR3 protein: CASSETSQRLAKNIQYF; CDR3 DNA: TGTGCCAGCAGTGAAACCTCGCAGAGACTAGCCAAAAACATTCAGTACTTC
V gene: TRBV14; clone size: NA; D gene: TRBD1; J gene: TRBJ2-1; CDR3 protein: CASSQSWSGTGFYNEQFF; CDR3 DNA: TGCGCCAGCAGCCAATCATGGTCCGGGACAGGGTTCTACAATGAGCAGTTCTTC
V gene: TRBV11-1; clone size: NA; D gene: NA; J gene: TRBJ2-2; CDR3 protein: CASSIEMTGELFF; CDR3 DNA: TGTGCCAGCAGTATCGAAATGACCGGGGAGCTGTTTTTT
V gene: TRBV28; clone size: NA; D gene: NA; J gene: TRBJ1-1; CDR3 protein: CATLVGGNTEAFF; CDR3 DNA: TGTGCCACCCTAGTAGGGGGGAACACTGAAGCTTTCTTT
V gene: TRBV5-4; clone size: NA; D gene: NA; J gene: TRBJ2-5; CDR3 protein: CVSSAQSRAAETQYF; CDR3 DNA: TGTGTCAGCAGCGCCCAGTCGAGGGCCGCGGAGACCCAGTACTTC
V gene: TRBV6-2/TRBV6-3; clone size: many; D gene: NA; J gene: TRBJ1-2; CDR3 protein: CASSYSWQVANYGYTF; CDR3 DNA: TGTGCCAGCAGTTACTCTTGGCAGGTCGCTAACTATGGCTACACCTTC
V gene: TRBV20-1; clone size: NA; D gene: TRBD2; J gene: TRBJ2-1; CDR3 protein: CSALSGKLLYEQFF; CDR3 DNA: TGCAGTGCCTTAAGCGGGAAGCTGTTATATGAGCAGTTCTTC
V gene: TRBV7-9; clone size: NA; D gene: NA; J gene: TRBJ2-3; CDR3 protein: CASNLVGGAQYF; CDR3 DNA: TGTGCCAGCAACTTAGTAGGGGGTGCACAGTATTTT
V gene: TRBV20-1; clone size: many; D gene: NA; J gene: TRBJ2-1; CDR3 protein: CSAILSGRGEQFF; CDR3 DNA: TGCAGTGCCATCCTCTCGGGGCGAGGTGAGCAGTTCTTC
V gene: TRBV28; clone size: NA; D gene: NA; J gene: TRBJ2-7; CDR3 protein: CASSLSSGLGRNEQCF; CDR3 DNA: TGTGCCAGCAGTTTATCCAGTGGGCTAGGAAGGAACGAGCAGTGCTTC
V gene: TRBV11-2; clone size: NA; D gene: TRBD1; J gene: TRBJ2-3; CDR3 protein: CASSRGQGSDTQYF; CDR3 DNA: TGTGCCAGCAGTAGGGGACAGGGTTCAGATACGCAGTATTTT
V gene: TRBV5-4; clone size: many; D gene: NA; J gene: TRBJ2-1; CDR3 protein: CASSLAGFHEQFF; CDR3 DNA: TGTGCCAGCAGCTTGGCCGGATTCCATGAGCAGTTCTTC
V gene: TRBV6-6; clone size: NA; D gene: NA; J gene: TRBJ2-7; CDR3 protein: CASGSLPYVQYF; CDR3 DNA: TGTGCCAGCGGATCATTACCCTACGTACAGTACTTC
V gene: TRBV4-2; clone size: many; D gene: TRBD1; J gene: TRBJ1-2; CDR3 protein: CASSQIQGDEGYGCTF; CDR3 DNA: TGTGCCAGCAGCCAGATACAGGGGGACGAAGGATATGGCTGCACCTTC
V gene: TRBV12-3/TRBV12-4; clone size: many; D gene: NA; J gene: TRBJ2-7; CDR3 protein: CASSTDRTYEQYF; CDR3 DNA: TGTGCCAGCAGTACGGACAGAACCTACGAGCAGTACTTC
V gene: TRBV4-1; clone size: NA; D gene: NA; J gene: TRBJ1-2; CDR3 protein: CASSHVEGQNYGYTF; CDR3 DNA: TGCGCCAGCAGCCATGTTGAAGGGCAGAACTATGGCTACACCTTC
V gene: TRBV11-3; clone size: NA; D gene: TRBD2; J gene: TRBJ2-1; CDR3 protein: CVSSLDGTSGICNEQFF; CDR3 DNA: TGTGTCAGCAGCTTAGATGGTACTAGCGGGATATGCAATGAGCAGTTCTTC
V gene: TRBV6-5; clone size: NA; D gene: NA; J gene: TRBJ1-6; CDR3 protein: CASSYTNRVHNSHLHF; CDR3 DNA: TGTGCCAGCAGTTATACGAACAGGGTCCATAATTCACACCTCCACTTT
V gene: TRBV6-2/TRBV6-3; clone size: NA; D gene: TRBD2; J gene: TRBJ2-5; CDR3 protein: CASGLAGSQETKYF; CDR3 DNA: TGTGCCAGCGGCTTAGCGGGCAGTCAAGAGACCAAGTACTTC
V gene: TRBV5-1; clone size: NA; D gene: NA; J gene: TRBJ2-1; CDR3 protein: CASSRSTIVTKSSYNEQFF; CDR3 DNA: TGCGCCAGCAGCAGGTCGACTATCGTAACCAAAAGCTCCTACAATGAGCAGTTCTTC
V gene: TRBV29-1; clone size: NA; D gene: NA; J gene: TRBJ2-3; CDR3 protein: CTVQGSNGNTDTQYF; CDR3 DNA: TGCACCGTGCAAGGGAGTAACGGAAACACAGATACGCAGTATTTT
V gene: TRBV6-5; clone size: NA; D gene: NA; J gene: TRBJ2-7; CDR3 protein: CASIGPGRDEHYF; CDR3 DNA: TGTGCCAGCATCGGACCGGGAAGAGACGAGCACTACTTC
V gene: TRBV20-1; clone size: NA; D gene: TRBD2; J gene: TRBJ2-2; CDR3 protein: CSARPRGLVGTGELFF; CDR3 DNA: TGCAGTGCTAGACCCAGGGGACTAGTCGGCACCGGGGAGCTGTTTTTT
V gene: TRBV11-2; clone size: NA; D gene: TRBD2; J gene: TRBJ2-3; CDR3 protein: CASSLDGRGVTDTQYF; CDR3 DNA: TGTGCCAGCAGCTTAGACGGCCGGGGGGTCACAGATACGCAGTATTTT
V gene: TRBV28; clone size: many; D gene: NA; J gene: TRBJ2-3; CDR3 protein: CASRTRNQGTDTQYF; CDR3 DNA: TGTGCCAGCAGAACCAGAAACCAAGGCACAGATACGCAGTATTTT
V gene: TRBV6-2/TRBV6-3; clone size: NA; D gene: TRBD2; J gene: TRBJ2-2; CDR3 protein: CAISLRTSGRGELFF; CDR3 DNA: TGTGCCATCAGCCTCCGGACTAGCGGGAGGGGGGAGCTGTTTTTT
V gene: TRBV5-1; clone size: few; D gene: NA; J gene: TRBJ1-2; CDR3 protein: CASSLNGQPGYGYTF; CDR3 DNA: TGCGCCAGCAGCCTAAATGGACAACCGGGTTATGGCTACACCTTC
V gene: TRBV29-1; clone size: NA; D gene: TRBD1; J gene: TRBJ1-4; CDR3 protein: CSIDTGGDNEKLLF; CDR3 DNA: TGCAGCATTGACACAGGGGGCGATAATGAAAAACTGCTTTTT
V gene: TRBV11-2; clone size: NA; D gene: NA; J gene: TRBJ2-1; CDR3 protein: CASSLVGEPPYRGEQFF; CDR3 DNA: TGTGCCAGCAGCTTAGTTGGGGAACCGCCTTATCGAGGGGAGCAGTTCTTC
V gene: TRBV29-1; clone size: NA; D gene: TRBD1; J gene: TRBJ1-1; CDR3 protein: CSVLQGLTEALF; CDR3 DNA: TGCAGCGTACTACAGGGGCTGACTGAAGCTCTCTTT
V gene: TRBV11-3; clone size: NA; D gene: TRBD2; J gene: TRBJ2-5; CDR3 protein: CASSSSGKETHYF; CDR3 DNA: TGTGCCAGCAGCTCTAGCGGGAAAGAGACCCATTACTTC
V gene: TRBV6-1; clone size: NA; D gene: NA; J gene: TRBJ1-6; CDR3 protein: CASCGRSNSLLHF; CDR3 DNA: TGTGCCAGCTGTGGCCGAAGTAATTCACTCCTCCACTTT
V gene: TRBV20-1; clone size: NA; D gene: TRBD2; J gene: TRBJ2-1; CDR3 protein: CSAPTSYNEQLF; CDR3 DNA: TGCAGTGCCCCGACTAGCTACAATGAGCAGCTCTTC
V gene: TRBV6-5; clone size: NA; D gene: TRBD2; J gene: TRBJ2-5; CDR3 protein: CTSSYSGLAGRETQYF; CDR3 DNA: TGTACCAGCAGTTACTCAGGATTAGCGGGACGAGAGACCCAGTACTTC
V gene: TRBV20-1; clone size: NA; D gene: TRBD1; J gene: TRBJ1-1; CDR3 protein: CSASPQQGGGTEDFF; CDR3 DNA: TGCAGTGCTAGCCCTCAACAGGGGGGAGGTACTGAAGATTTCTTT
V gene: TRBV12-3/TRBV12-4; clone size: NA; D gene: TRBD2; J gene: TRBJ2-7; CDR3 protein: CASNPGTSVHEQYF; CDR3 DNA: TGTGCCAGTAATCCCGGGACTAGCGTCCACGAGCAGTACTTC
V gene: TRBV5-4; clone size: many; D gene: NA; J gene: TRBJ2-1; CDR3 protein: CASSLDPGADNEQFF; CDR3 DNA: TGTGCCAGCAGCTTGGATCCGGGAGCAGACAATGAGCAGTTCTTC
V gene: TRBV7-2; clone size: once; D gene: NA; J gene: TRBJ2-1; CDR3 protein: CASNSLTTYNEQFF; CDR3 DNA: TGTGCCAGCAACTCCCTGACTACCTACAATGAGCAGTTCTTC
V gene: TRBV6-5; clone size: NA; D gene: TRBD1; J gene: TRBJ2-3; CDR3 protein: CVNSTTGTTDTQYF; CDR3 DNA: TGTGTCAACAGCACGACAGGGACCACAGATACGCAGTATTTT
V gene: TRBV6-2/TRBV6-3; clone size: NA; D gene: NA; J gene: TRBJ2-7; CDR3 protein: CTSSFPGVTYEQYF; CDR3 DNA: TGTACCAGCAGTTTCCCAGGGGTTACCTACGAGCAGTACTTC
V gene: TRBV4-2; clone size: NA; D gene: NA; J gene: TRBJ2-2; CDR3 protein: CASIQDQGSYTGELFF; CDR3 DNA: TGTGCCAGTATCCAAGATCAGGGGTCATACACCGGGGAGCTGTTTTTT
V gene: TRBV11-2; clone size: NA; D gene: NA; J gene: TRBJ2-2; CDR3 protein: CASSPQGTYNTRDMFF; CDR3 DNA: TGTGCCAGCAGCCCTCAAGGGACATACAACACCAGGGACATGTTTTTT